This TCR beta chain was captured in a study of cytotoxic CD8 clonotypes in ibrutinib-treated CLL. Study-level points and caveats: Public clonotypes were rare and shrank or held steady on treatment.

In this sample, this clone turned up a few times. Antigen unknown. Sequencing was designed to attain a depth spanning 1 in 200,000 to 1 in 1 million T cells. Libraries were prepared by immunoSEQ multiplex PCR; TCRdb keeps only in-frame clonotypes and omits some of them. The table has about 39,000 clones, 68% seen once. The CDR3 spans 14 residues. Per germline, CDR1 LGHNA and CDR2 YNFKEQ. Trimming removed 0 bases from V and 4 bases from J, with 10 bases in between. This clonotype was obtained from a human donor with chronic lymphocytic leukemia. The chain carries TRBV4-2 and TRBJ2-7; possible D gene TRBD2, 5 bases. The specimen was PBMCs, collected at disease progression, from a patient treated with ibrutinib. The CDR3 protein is CASSQDETGYEQYF. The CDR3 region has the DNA TGTGCCAGCAGCCAAGATGAAACGGGGTACGAGCAGTACTTC.